The sequence of this T cell receptor beta chain was determined in a study of cytomegalovirus exposure and HLA in healthy donors. The CDR3 is 13 residues long. CDR1 SGHVS and CDR2 FQNEAQ come from the germline V gene. Trimming cost V 10 bases and J 6 bases; bases outside gene matches: 9. Primers for the PCR totalled 60 Vbeta and 13 Jbeta. Using immunoSEQ multiplex PCR, the repertoire was profiled, and TCRdb retains in-frame clones only, with some absent. The data contain under 150,000 clones, over 75% of them singletons. This sequence originates from a male donor in good health and CMV-seronegative. The sample comprised PBMCs. The gene calls are TRBV7-8 and TRBJ2-7, with 10 bases matching TRBD1. The CDR3 DNA follows: TGTGCCACTCCGGACAGGGGGAAGGGCGAGCAGTACTTC. This codes for CATPDRGKGEQYF.